This TCR beta chain was found in a study of blood T cell repertoires in COVID-19. The germline gives CDR1 PRHDT, CDR2 FYEKMQ (reference sequence). Trimming took off 5 bases at V and 4 bases at J, with 14 bases between the two ends. The CDR3 consists of 14 residues. All enrollees were roughly 18 to 89 years old and from under 25 US areas. Two negative PCRs, clearance, or symptom resolution were required of recovered Cohort 3 donors. The assay was immunoSEQ multiplex PCR, and TCRdb's table has in-frame clones only and misses some. This sample has under 150,000 clones, with around four fifths found just once.

The sequence derives from a woman aged 40 to 55 who had recovered from COVID-19. The specimen sequenced was PBMCs or T cells enriched from blood (not recorded which). The chain is built from TRBV13 and TRBJ1-1, with a weak D call TRBD1 (5 bases). The CDR3 spells CASSVLTGFTEAFF. As DNA, the CDR3 is TGTGCCAGCAGCGTGCTAACAGGTTTCACTGAAGCTTTCTTT.